Described below is a single T cell receptor beta chain sequence and its context. Its target is not known. This likely comes from a read error, as the CDR3 has no conserved phenylalanine or tryptophan at its end. No DNA is shown, since the ends of the CDR3 on it are uncertain; the CDR3 is the one TCRdb lists. Study findings and constraints: Tumor memory CD4+ T cell TCR gene usage was found to cluster with blood and lymph node memory CD4+ cells and with lymph node naive CD4+ cells.

TCRdb used MiXCR to reprocess the 5' RACE reads, holding one entry per CDR3 protein. The sample lists approximately 5,000 distinct CDR3 sequences, just over 30% seen once, with around 7% in the top ten. Sample: memory CD4+ T cells sorted from a lymph node. Subset reported: memory CD4+ T cells, CD4+CD45RO+CD25-. The source is a female donor with breast cancer.

The CDR3 sequence is CACSLVSGAVYS. The chain employs TRBV7-2 and TRBJ2-3; the table's D call TRBD1 went unverified against the DNA. A total of 12 residues make up the CDR3, ends included. In germline, CDR1 is SGHTA, CDR2 FQGNSA.